This entry describes one T cell receptor beta chain. No antigen is known for it. Via MiXCR, TCRdb re-called the RT-PCR reads, giving one row per CDR3 protein. There are about 520,000 distinct CDR3 sequences in the sample; about 25% occur only once, and around 2% lies in the top ten. The data were taken from a study of response to subunit inactivated influenza vaccine. From germline, CDR1 is MNHEY and CDR2 SMNVEV (reference sequence). The CDR3 spans 14 residues. V gave up 5 bases and J gave up 6 bases, with 14 bases separating them. Findings of the study overall: Authors suggested that a seasonal influenza vaccination recruits few new T cells each time.

This sequence was found in a man between 50 and 59 years old who received an inactivated influenza vaccine. Sequences were derived from CD4+ T cells sorted from PBMCs, sampled approximately 5 days after vaccination. The chain is built from TRBV27 and TRBJ2-1; TRBD1 might be the D (6 bases). CDR3 in amino acids: CASSQGGPGNEQFF. CDR3 coding DNA: TGTGCCAGCAGTCAAGGGGGACCAGGCAATGAGCAGTTCTTC.